Below are 3 T cell receptor beta chains sequenced from a single sample in a study of shared clonotypes between healthy human individuals. The method was immunoSEQ multiplex PCR; TCRdb's version includes in-frame clones alone and lacks a portion of them. The sample holds over a million clones, roughly 98.5% seen once. The sample consisted of naive CD4+ T cells sorted from blood. Subset of the sample: CD45RA+ positively selected. The receptors here all came from a man aged 25 to 40 in good health.

The V and J genes are TRBV5-1 and TRBJ2-3; D gene ambiguous. This CDR3 is built from 17 residues. The V gene's germline CDR1 is SGHRS and CDR2 YFSETQ. V lost 1 base and J 2 bases, leaving 17 bases between the germline ends. In DNA, the CDR3 is TGCGCCAGCAGCTTGATGGGCGCTGGGCGGCCCACAGATACGCAGTATTTT. It is translated as CASSLMGAGRPTDTQYF. The full variable domain, its missing parts supplied by reference TRBV5-1 and TRBJ2-3, is KAGVTQTPRYLIKTRGQQVTLSCSPISGHRSVSWYQQTPGQGLQFLFEYFSETQRNKGNFPGRFSGRQFSNSRSEMNVSTLELGDSALYLCASSLMGAGRPTDTQYFGPGTRLTVL.

In regard to this clone: This specimen includes other DNA sequences encoding the same CDR3. CDR3 bases: TGTGCCAGCTCCCCGACCTCGGGGAGCTCCTACGAGCAGTACTTC. Its protein product is CASSPTSGSSYEQYF. The chain recombines TRBV18 with TRBJ2-7; D is possibly TRBD2 (5 bases). V lost 6 bases and J lost 0, with 15 bases in between. Germline CDR1 and CDR2: KGHSH and LQKENI. The CDR3 contains 15 residues.

This chain links TRBV9 with TRBJ2-5; 15 bases agree with TRBD2. The CDR3 totals 18 residues. The V and J ends lost 2 bases and 3 bases, in that order; junction bases with no gene match: 8. Germline loops: CDR1 SGDLS, CDR2 YYNGEE. The CDR3 bases are TGTGCCAGCAGCGTTGGGACTAGCGGGAGGAAATTAGAAGAGACCCAGTACTTC. Its translation: CASSVGTSGRKLEETQYF.